These T cell receptor beta chains were read from a single sample in a study of cytomegalovirus exposure and HLA in healthy donors. TCRdb's copy holds only in-frame clones and misses some; the assay was immunoSEQ multiplex PCR. Among about 140,000 clones listed, 80% were seen once. Material for sequencing was PBMCs. All receptors come from a woman aged 40 to 50 in good health and CMV-seronegative. The conserved cysteine and the conserved F or W are not part of the CDR3 here. Fields, in order: J gene, V gene, CDR3 protein.

J gene: TRBJ1-1
V gene: TRBV29-1
CDR3 protein: SVQDSITEAF

J gene: TRBJ2-3
V gene: TRBV14
CDR3 protein: ASSHGTRAGSDTQY

J gene: TRBJ1-1
V gene: TRBV7-2
CDR3 protein: ASRVRGASTEAF

J gene: TRBJ2-1
V gene: TRBV6-5
CDR3 protein: ASSSDMSSYNEQF

J gene: TRBJ2-1
V gene: TRBV27
CDR3 protein: ARRETGRDEQF

J gene: TRBJ1-2
V gene: TRBV19
CDR3 protein: ASSKNRDRAGYT

J gene: TRBJ2-3
V gene: TRBV9
CDR3 protein: ASSPGLAGGADTQY

J gene: TRBJ2-7
V gene: TRBV28
CDR3 protein: AITGGAYEQY

J gene: TRBJ1-2
V gene: TRBV7-3
CDR3 protein: ASSPGQGGYT

J gene: .
V gene: TRBV11-3
CDR3 protein: ASSSERGPTYEQY

J gene: TRBJ2-3
V gene: TRBV30
CDR3 protein: AWAGGRQDTQY

J gene: TRBJ2-6
V gene: TRBV28
CDR3 protein: ASSQIAGANVLT

J gene: TRBJ2-7
V gene: TRBV11-3
CDR3 protein: ASSTPRVGGDYEQY

J gene: TRBJ1-1
V gene: TRBV28
CDR3 protein: ASSSGYTEAF

J gene: TRBJ2-6
V gene: TRBV5-5
CDR3 protein: ASTSAGGLAGANVLT

J gene: TRBJ1-1
V gene: TRBV6-6
CDR3 protein: ASSYSGSGTEAF

J gene: TRBJ2-7
V gene: TRBV18
CDR3 protein: ASSPQGQPSSYEQY

J gene: TRBJ2-1
V gene: TRBV5-1
CDR3 protein: ASRVGVPSSYNEQF

J gene: TRBJ2-3
V gene: TRBV11-3
CDR3 protein: ASRKGLAYTDTQY

J gene: TRBJ1-6
V gene: TRBV18
CDR3 protein: ASSPQTGDSPLH

J gene: TRBJ2-2
V gene: TRBV6-1
CDR3 protein: ASSVSTGDTGELF